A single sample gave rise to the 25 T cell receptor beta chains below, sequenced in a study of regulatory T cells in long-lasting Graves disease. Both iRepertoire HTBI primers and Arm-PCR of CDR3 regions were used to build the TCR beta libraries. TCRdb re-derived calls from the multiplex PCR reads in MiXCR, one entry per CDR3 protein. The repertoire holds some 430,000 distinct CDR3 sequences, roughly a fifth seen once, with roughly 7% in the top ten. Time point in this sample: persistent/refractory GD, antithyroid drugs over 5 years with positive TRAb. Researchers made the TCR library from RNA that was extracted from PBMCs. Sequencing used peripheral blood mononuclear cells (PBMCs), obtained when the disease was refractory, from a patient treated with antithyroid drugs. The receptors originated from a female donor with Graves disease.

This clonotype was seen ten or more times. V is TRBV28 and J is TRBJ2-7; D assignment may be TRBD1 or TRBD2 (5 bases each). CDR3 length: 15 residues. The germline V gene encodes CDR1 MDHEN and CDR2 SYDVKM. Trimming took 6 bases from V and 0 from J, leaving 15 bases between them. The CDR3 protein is CASRRAQGSSYEQYF. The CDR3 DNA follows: TGTGCCAGCAGGAGGGCCCAGGGAAGCTCCTACGAGCAGTACTTC.

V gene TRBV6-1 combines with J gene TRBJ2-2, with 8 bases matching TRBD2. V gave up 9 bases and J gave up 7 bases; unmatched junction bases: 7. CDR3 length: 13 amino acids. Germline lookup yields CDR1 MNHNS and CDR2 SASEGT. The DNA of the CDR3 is TGTGCCAGTCCGACTAGCGCGGGCGGGGAGCTGTTTTTT. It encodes CASPTSAGGELFF.

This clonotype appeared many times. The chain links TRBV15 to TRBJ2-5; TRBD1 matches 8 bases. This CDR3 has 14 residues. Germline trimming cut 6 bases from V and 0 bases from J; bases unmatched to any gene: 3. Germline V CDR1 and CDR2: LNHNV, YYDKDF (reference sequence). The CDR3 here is CATRAGGYQETQYF. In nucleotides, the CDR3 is TGTGCCACCAGAGCAGGGGGCTACCAAGAGACCCAGTACTTC.

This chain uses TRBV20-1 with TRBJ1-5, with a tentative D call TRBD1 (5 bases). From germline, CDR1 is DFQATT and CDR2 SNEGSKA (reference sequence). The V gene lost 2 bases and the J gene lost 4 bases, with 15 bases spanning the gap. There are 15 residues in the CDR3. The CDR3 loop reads CSARPRQFLNQPQHF. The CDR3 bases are TGCAGTGCTAGACCTAGACAGTTCCTGAATCAGCCCCAGCATTTT.

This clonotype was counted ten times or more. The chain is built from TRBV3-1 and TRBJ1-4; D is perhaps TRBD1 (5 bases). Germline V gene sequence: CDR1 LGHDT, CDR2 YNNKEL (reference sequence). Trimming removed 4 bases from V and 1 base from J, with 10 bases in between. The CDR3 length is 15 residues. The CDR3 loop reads CASSRRQGTNEKLFF. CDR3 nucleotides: TGTGCCAGCAGCCGGCGTCAGGGAACTAATGAAAAACTGTTTTTT.

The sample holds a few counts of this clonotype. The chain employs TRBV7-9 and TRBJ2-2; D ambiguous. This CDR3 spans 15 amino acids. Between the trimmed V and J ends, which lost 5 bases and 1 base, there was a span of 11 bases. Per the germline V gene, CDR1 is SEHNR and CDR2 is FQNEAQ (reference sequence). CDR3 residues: CASSPIRRNTGELFF. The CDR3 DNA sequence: TGTGCCAGCAGCCCAATCCGGAGGAACACCGGGGAGCTGTTTTTT.

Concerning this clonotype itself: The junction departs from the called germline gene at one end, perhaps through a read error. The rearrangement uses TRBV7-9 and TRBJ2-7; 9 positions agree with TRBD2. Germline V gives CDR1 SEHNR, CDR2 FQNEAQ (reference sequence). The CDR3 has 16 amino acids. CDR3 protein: CTSSPTTGTSSYEQYF. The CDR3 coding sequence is TGTACCAGCAGCCCTACTACCGGGACTAGCAGCTACGAGCAGTACTTC.

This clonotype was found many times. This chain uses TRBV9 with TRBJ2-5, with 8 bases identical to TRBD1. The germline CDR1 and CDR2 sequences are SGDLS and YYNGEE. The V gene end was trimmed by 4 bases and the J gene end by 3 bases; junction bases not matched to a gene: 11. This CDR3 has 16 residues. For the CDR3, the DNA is TGTGCCAGCAGCTCACGACAGGGGATTACAGAAGAGACCCAGTACTTC. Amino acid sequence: CASSSRQGITEETQYF. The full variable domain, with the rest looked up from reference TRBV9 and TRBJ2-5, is DSGVTQTPKHLITATGQRVTLRCSPRSGDLSVYWYQQSLDQGLQFLIQYYNGEERAKGNILERFSAQQFPDLHSELNLSSLELGDSALYFCASSSRQGITEETQYFGPGTRLLVL.

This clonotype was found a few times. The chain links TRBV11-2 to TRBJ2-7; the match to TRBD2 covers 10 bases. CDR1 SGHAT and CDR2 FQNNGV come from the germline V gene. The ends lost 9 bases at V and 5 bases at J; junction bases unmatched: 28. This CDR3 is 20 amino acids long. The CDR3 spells CARRVVGGGLAGAPNDEQYF. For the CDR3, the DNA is TGTGCCAGGCGAGTAGTAGGGGGCGGGCTAGCGGGAGCGCCAAACGACGAGCAGTACTTC.

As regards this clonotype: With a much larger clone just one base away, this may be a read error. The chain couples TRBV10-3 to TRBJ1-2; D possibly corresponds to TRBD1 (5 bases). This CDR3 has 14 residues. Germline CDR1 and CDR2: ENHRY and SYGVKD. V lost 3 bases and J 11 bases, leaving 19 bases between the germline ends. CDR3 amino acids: CAISEHTAGLPYTF. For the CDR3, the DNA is TGTGCCATCAGTGAACATACAGCAGGGCTCCCGTACACCTTC.

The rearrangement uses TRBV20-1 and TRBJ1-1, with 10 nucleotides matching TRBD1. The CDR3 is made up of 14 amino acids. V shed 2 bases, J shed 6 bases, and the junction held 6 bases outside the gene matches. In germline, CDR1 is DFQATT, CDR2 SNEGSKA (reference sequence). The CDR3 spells CSARSGTGVAEAFF. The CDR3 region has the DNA TGCAGTGCTAGATCCGGGACAGGGGTGGCTGAAGCTTTCTTT.

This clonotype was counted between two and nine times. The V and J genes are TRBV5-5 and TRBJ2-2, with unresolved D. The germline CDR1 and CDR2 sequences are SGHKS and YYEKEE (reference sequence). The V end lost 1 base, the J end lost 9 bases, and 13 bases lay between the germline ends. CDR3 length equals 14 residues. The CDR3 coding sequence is TGTGCCAGCAGCTTGTTCGAGCCCGGCCGGGAGCTGTTTTTT. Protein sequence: CASSLFEPGRELFF.

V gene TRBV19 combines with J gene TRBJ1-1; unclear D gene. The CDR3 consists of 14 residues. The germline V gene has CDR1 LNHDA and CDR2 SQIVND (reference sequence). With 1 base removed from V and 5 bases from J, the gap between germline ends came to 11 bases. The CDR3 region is CASSIGSRETEAFF. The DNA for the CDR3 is TGTGCCAGTAGTATAGGCAGCCGGGAAACTGAAGCTTTCTTT. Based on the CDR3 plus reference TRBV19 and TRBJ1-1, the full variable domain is DGGITQSPKYLFRKEGQNVTLSCEQNLNHDAMYWYRQDPGQGLRLIYYSQIVNDFQKGDIAEGYSVSREKKESFPLTVTSAQKNPTAFYLCASSIGSRETEAFFGQGTRLTVV.

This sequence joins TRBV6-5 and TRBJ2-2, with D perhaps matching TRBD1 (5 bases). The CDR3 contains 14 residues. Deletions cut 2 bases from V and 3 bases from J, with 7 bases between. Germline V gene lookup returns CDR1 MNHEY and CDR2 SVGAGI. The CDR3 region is CASSYTRDTGELFF. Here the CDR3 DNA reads TGTGCCAGCAGTTACACCAGGGACACCGGGGAGCTGTTTTTT.

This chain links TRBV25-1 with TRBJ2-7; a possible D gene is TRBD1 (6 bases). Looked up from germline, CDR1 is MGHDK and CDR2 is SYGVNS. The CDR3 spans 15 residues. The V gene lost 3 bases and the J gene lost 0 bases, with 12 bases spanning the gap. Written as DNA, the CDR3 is TGTGCCAGCAGTGATCTGACGGACAGCTCCTACGAGCAGTACTTC. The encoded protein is CASSDLTDSSYEQYF.

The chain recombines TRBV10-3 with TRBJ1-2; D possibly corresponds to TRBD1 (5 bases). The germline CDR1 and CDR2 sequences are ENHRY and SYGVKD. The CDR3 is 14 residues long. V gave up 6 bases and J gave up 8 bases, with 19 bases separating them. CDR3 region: CAISESRDRAGYTF. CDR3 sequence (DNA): TGTGCCATCAGCGAATCGCGGGACCGAGCCGGCTACACCTTC.

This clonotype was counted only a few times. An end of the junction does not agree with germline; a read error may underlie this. The chain's CDR3 is CVSSQDYQGRGYGYTF. The CDR3 DNA follows: TGCGTCAGCAGCCAAGATTATCAGGGAAGGGGCTATGGCTACACCTTC. The chain recombines TRBV4-3 with TRBJ1-2; perhaps TRBD1 as D (5 bases). This CDR3 is built from 16 residues. Germline V gene data show CDR1 as LGHNA and CDR2 as YSLEER.

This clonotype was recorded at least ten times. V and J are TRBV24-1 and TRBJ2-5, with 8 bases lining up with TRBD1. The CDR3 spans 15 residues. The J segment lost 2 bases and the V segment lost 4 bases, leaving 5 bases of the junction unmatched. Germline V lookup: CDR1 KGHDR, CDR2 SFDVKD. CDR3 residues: CATSESGQGQETQYF. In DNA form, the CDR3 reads TGTGCCACCAGTGAAAGTGGACAGGGACAAGAGACCCAGTACTTC.

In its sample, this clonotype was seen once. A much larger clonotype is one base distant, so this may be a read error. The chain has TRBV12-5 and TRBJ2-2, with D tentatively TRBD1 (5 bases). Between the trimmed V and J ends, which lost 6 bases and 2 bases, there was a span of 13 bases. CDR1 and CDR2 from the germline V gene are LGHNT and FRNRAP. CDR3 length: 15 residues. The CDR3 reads CASGGAQGNTGELFF. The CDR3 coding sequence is TGTGCTAGTGGGGGCGCGCAGGGAAACACCGGGGAGCTGTTTTTT.

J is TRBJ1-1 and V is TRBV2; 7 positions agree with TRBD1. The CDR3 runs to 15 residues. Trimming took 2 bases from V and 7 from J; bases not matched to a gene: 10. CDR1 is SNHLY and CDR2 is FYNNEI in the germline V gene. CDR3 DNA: TGTGCCAGCAGTGAAACCCTTCGGAGACAGGGTGAAGCTTTCTTT. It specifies CASSETLRRQGEAFF.

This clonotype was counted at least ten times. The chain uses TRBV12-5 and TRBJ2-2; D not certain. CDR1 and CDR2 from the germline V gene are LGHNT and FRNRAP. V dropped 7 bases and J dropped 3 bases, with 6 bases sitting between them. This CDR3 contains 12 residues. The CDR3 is CASARDTGELFF. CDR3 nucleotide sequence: TGTGCTAGTGCCCGGGACACCGGGGAGCTGTTTTTT. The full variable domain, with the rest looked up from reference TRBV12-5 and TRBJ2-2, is DARVTQTPRHKVTEMGQEVTMRCQPILGHNTVFWYRQTMMQGLELLAYFRNRAPLDDSGMPKDRFSAEMPDATLATLKIQPSEPRDSAVYFCASARDTGELFFGEGSRLTVL.

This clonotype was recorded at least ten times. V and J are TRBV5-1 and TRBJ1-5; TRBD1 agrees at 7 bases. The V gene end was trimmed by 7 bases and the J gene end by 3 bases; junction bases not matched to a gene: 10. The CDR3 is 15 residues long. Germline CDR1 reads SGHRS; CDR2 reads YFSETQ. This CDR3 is CASPTGGTDNQPQHF. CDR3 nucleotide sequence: TGCGCCAGCCCAACCGGAGGGACAGACAATCAGCCCCAGCATTTT.

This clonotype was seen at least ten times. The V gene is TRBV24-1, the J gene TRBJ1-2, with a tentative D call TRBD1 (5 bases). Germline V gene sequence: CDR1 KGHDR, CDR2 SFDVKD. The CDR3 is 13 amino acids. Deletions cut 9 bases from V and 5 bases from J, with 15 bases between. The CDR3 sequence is CATSEGTAYGYTF. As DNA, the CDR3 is TGTGCCACCTCTGAAGGGACGGCTTATGGCTACACCTTC.

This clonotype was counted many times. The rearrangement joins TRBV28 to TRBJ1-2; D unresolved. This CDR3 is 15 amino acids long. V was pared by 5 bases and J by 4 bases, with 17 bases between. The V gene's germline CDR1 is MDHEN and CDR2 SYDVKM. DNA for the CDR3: TGTGCCAGCAGTGCACCGACCCATGCCCCCTATGGCTACACCTTC. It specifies CASSAPTHAPYGYTF.

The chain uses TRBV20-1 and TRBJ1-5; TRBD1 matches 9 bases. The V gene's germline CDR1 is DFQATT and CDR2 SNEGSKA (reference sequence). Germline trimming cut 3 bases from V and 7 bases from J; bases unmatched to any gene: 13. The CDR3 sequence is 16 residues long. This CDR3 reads CSASERAGTGLQPQHF. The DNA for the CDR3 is TGCAGTGCTAGCGAACGCGCCGGGACAGGGTTACAGCCCCAGCATTTT.